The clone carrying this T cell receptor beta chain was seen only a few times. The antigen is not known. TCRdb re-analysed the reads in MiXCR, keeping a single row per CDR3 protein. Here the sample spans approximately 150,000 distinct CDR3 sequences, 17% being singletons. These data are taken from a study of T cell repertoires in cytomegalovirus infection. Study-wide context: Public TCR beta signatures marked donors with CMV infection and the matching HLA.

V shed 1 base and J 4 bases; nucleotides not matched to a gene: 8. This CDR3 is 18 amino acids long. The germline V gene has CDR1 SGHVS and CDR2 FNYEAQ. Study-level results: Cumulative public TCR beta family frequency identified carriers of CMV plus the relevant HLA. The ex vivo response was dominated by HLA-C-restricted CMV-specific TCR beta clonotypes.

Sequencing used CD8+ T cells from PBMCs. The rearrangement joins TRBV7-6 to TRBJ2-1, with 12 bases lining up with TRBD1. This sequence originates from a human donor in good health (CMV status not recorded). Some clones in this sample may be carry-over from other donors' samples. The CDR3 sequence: CASSLGSGTGGGYNEQFF. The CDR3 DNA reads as TGTGCCAGCAGCTTAGGATCCGGGACAGGGGGCGGGTACAATGAGCAGTTCTTC.